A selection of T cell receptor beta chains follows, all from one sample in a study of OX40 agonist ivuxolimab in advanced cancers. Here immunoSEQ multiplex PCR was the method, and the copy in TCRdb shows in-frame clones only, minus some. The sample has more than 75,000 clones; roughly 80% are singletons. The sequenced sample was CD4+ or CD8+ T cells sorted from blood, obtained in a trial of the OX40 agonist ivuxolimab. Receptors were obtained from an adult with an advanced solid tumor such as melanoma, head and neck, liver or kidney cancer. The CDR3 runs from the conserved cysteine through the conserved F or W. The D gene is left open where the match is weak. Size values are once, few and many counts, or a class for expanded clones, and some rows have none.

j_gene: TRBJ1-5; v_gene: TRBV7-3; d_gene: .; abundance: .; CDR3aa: CASSLSHRDNQPQHF; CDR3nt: TGTGCCAGCAGCTTAAGCCACAGGGATAATCAGCCCCAGCATTTT
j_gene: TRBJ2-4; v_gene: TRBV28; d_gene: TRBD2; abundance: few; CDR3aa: CASGSGEGIQYF; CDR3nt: TGTGCCAGCGGCTCTGGGGAGGGCATTCAGTACTTC
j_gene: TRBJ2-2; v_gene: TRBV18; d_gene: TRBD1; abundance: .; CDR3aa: CASSPISGQGYTGELFF; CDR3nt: TGTGCCAGCTCACCAATCTCGGGACAGGGATACACCGGGGAGCTGTTTTTT
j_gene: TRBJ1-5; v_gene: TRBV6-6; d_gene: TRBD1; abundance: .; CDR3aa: CASSSWDRKNQPQHF; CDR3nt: TGTGCCAGCAGTTCCTGGGACAGGAAGAATCAGCCCCAGCATTTT
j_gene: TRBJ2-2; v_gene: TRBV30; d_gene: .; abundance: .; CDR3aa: CAWSVILRNTGELFF; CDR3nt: TGTGCCTGGAGTGTAATCCTGCGGAACACCGGGGAGCTGTTTTTT
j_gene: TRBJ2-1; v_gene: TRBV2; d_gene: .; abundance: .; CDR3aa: CASSEDLSSYNEQFF; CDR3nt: TGTGCCAGCAGTGAGGACCTGAGCTCCTACAATGAGCAGTTCTTC
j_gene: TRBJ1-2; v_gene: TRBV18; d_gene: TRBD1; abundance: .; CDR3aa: CASSPLDRATTYYGYTF; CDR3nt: TGTGCCAGCTCACCACTGGACAGGGCCACCACCTACTATGGCTACACCTTC
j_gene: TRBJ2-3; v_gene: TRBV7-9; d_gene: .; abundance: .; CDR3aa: CASSLGGTGTDTQYF; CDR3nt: TGTGCCAGCAGCTTAGGAGGGACTGGCACAGATACGCAGTATTTT
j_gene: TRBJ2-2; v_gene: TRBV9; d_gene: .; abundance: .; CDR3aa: CASNKWSNTGELFF; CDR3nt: TGTGCCAGCAATAAGTGGAGCAACACCGGGGAGCTGTTTTTT
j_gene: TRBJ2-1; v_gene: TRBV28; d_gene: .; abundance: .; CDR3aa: CASSLSGSEQFF; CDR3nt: TGTGCCAGCAGTTTGTCAGGGAGTGAGCAGTTCTTC
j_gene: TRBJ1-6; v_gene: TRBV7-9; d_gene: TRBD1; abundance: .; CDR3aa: CASSPGQGSSGSPLHF; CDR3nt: TGTGCCAGCAGCCCCGGACAGGGAAGTTCTGGCTCACCCCTCCACTTT
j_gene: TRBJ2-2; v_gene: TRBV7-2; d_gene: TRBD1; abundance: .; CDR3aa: CASSLWVTGVTGELFF; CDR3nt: TGTGCCAGCAGCTTATGGGTGACAGGGGTCACCGGGGAGCTGTTTTTT
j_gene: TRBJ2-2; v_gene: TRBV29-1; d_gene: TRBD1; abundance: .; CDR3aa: CSVGGQAGGELFF; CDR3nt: TGCAGCGTTGGGGGACAGGCCGGCGGGGAGCTGTTTTTT
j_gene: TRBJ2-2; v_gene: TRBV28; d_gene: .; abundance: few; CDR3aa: CASTRRDILTGELFF; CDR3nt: TGTGCCAGCACTCGACGGGACATTTTGACCGGGGAGCTGTTTTTT
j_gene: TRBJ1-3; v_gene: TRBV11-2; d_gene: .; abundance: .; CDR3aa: CASKAGNTIYF; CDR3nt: TGTGCCAGCAAGGCTGGAAACACCATATATTTT
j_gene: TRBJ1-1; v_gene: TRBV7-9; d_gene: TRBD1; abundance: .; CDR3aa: CASSPWTGKNTEAFF; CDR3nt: TGTGCCAGCAGCCCCTGGACAGGGAAGAACACTGAAGCTTTCTTT
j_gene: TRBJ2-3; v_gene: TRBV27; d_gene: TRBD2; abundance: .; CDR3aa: CASSSIAGDFDTQYF; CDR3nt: TGTGCCAGCAGTTCCATAGCGGGAGATTTTGATACGCAGTATTTT
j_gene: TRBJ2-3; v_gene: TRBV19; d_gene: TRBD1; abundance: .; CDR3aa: CASEAGGAVDTQYF; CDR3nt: TGTGCCAGCGAGGCAGGGGGCGCGGTAGATACGCAGTATTTT
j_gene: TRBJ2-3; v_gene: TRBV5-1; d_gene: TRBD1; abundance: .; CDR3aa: CASSSDRGRTDTQYF; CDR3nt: TGCGCCAGCAGCTCCGACAGGGGACGCACAGATACGCAGTATTTT
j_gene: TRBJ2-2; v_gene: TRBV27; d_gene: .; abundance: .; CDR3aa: CASSPRSVLDTGELFF; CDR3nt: TGTGCCAGCAGTCCCCGGTCGGTCCTGGACACCGGGGAGCTGTTTTTT
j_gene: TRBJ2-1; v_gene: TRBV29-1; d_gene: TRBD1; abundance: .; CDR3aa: CSVEDGTGAANEQFF; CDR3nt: TGCAGCGTTGAAGACGGGACAGGGGCGGCCAATGAGCAGTTCTTC
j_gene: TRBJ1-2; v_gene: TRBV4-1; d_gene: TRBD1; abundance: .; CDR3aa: CASSQEDRARANYGYTF; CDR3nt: TGCGCCAGCAGCCAAGAAGACAGGGCCCGAGCTAACTATGGCTACACCTTC
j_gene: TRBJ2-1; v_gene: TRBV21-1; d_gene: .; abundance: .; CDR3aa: CASSTRRGGIADNEQFF; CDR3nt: TGTGCCAGCAGCACCCGCCGCGGGGGCATAGCAGACAATGAGCAGTTCTTC
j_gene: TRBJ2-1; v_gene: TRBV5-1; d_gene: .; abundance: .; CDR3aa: CASSPVYNEQFF; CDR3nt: TGCGCCAGCAGCCCCGTCTACAATGAGCAGTTCTTC
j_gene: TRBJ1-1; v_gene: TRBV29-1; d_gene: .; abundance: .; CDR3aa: CSGTRVSNTEAFF; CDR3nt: TGCAGCGGGACCAGGGTGTCGAACACTGAAGCTTTCTTT
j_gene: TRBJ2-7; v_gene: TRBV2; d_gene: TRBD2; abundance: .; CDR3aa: CASSATSGRPWEQYF; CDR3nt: TGTGCCAGCAGTGCTACTAGCGGGAGGCCGTGGGAGCAGTACTTC